Listed below are T cell receptor beta chains from one sample, sequenced in a study of blood T cell repertoires in COVID-19. The method was immunoSEQ multiplex PCR; TCRdb's version includes in-frame clones alone and lacks a portion of them. The repertoire holds 200,000 to 250,000 clones, with over 75% as singletons. Sequencing was carried out using peripheral blood. Receptors originate from a human donor in a cohort sampled during active COVID-19. The CDR3 runs from the conserved cysteine through the conserved F or W. The order of the fields is V gene, D gene, clone size, J gene, CDR3 length, CDR3 protein, CDR3 DNA. The D gene is left open where the match is weak. The size of a clone is reported for some rows only, either as once, few or many, or as a class for expanded clones.

>TRBV5-6|-|-|TRBJ2-7|13
CASSTGHPYEQYF
TGTGCCAGCAGCACGGGACATCCCTACGAGCAGTACTTC
>TRBV28|-|once|TRBJ2-6|17
CASSFSSLTAGANVLTF
TGTGCCAGCAGTTTTTCGAGTCTAACTGCTGGGGCCAACGTCCTGACTTTC
>TRBV7-2|TRBD1|few|TRBJ1-1|14
CASSGLGTGTEAFF
TGTGCCAGCAGCGGCCTGGGGACAGGCACTGAAGCTTTCTTT
>TRBV7-9|-|-|TRBJ1-2|15
CASSLRVVENYGYTF
TGTGCCAGCAGCTTACGGGTGGTGGAAAACTATGGCTACACCTTC
>TRBV7-9|TRBD1|-|TRBJ1-5|15
CASSSSGTANQPQHF
TGTGCCAGCAGCTCCTCCGGGACAGCAAATCAGCCCCAGCATTTT
>TRBV19|-|once|TRBJ2-5|12
CASSTGRETQYF
TGTGCCAGTAGCACAGGGCGGGAGACCCAGTACTTC
>TRBV2|TRBD1|-|TRBJ1-2|13
CARTGTVIYGYTF
TGTGCCAGGACCGGGACAGTAATTTATGGCTACACCTTC
>TRBV6-4|TRBD1|-|TRBJ1-1|17
CASSDSHPGTGGTEAFF
TGTGCCAGCAGTGACTCACACCCCGGGACAGGGGGCACTGAAGCTTTCTTT
>TRBV6-4|TRBD1|-|TRBJ2-1|12
CASSRQGGEQFF
TGTGCCAGCAGTCGACAGGGTGGTGAGCAGTTCTTC
>TRBV4-1|-|-|TRBJ2-1|10
CASSLGTAFF
TGCGCCAGCAGCCTCGGGACTGCCTTCTTC
>TRBV3-1/TRBV3-2|-|once|TRBJ1-5|16
CASSLGRAGGHQPQHF
TGTGCCAGCAGCCTCGGTCGGGCGGGGGGGCATCAGCCCCAGCATTTT
>TRBV27|TRBD2|-|TRBJ2-3|17
CASSLLAGGQGGDTQYF
TGTGCCAGCAGCCTACTAGCGGGAGGGCAGGGAGGAGATACGCAGTATTTT
>TRBV11-2|-|-|TRBJ2-1|13
CASSVPRVDEQFF
TGTGCCAGCAGCGTGCCCCGGGTCGATGAGCAGTTCTTC
>TRBV18|TRBD1|-|TRBJ1-1|14
CASSPTGVGTEAFF
TGTGCCAGCTCACCCACAGGGGTCGGGACTGAAGCTTTCTTT
>TRBV5-1|-|-|TRBJ2-2|13
CASGFSGTGELFF
TGCGCCAGCGGCTTCAGCGGAACCGGGGAGCTGTTTTTT
>TRBV5-5|-|-|TRBJ2-4|15
CASSLVGQAKNIQYF
TGTGCCAGCAGCTTGGTGGGGCAGGCCAAAAACATTCAGTACTTC
>TRBV19|TRBD1|-|TRBJ2-7|15
CASSIGTGDSYEQYF
TGTGCCAGTAGTATCGGGACAGGGGATTCCTACGAGCAGTACTTC
>TRBV7-8|TRBD2|-|TRBJ2-2|18
CASSPGLAGSRNTGELFF
TGTGCCAGCAGCCCCGGACTAGCGGGATCTCGAAACACCGGGGAGCTGTTTTTT
>TRBV27|TRBD2|once|TRBJ2-3|15
CASSGLAGGGDTQYF
TGTGCCAGCAGTGGGCTAGCGGGAGGAGGGGATACGCAGTATTTT
>TRBV5-1|-|-|TRBJ2-7|15
CASSLGDYSSYEQYF
TGCGCCAGCAGCTTGGGAGACTACAGCTCCTACGAGCAGTACTTC
>TRBV5-5|-|-|TRBJ1-6|15
CASSLEGGDNSPLHF
TGTGCCAGCAGCTTGGAAGGGGGGGACAATTCACCCCTCCACTTT
>TRBV25-1|-|once|TRBJ1-1|11
CASSRGFEAFF
TGTGCCAGCAGTCGGGGTTTTGAAGCTTTCTTT
>TRBV6-6|TRBD1|-|TRBJ1-2|14
CASSYSGTGGGYTF
TGTGCCAGCAGTTACTCCGGGACAGGGGGTGGCTACACCTTC
>TRBV28|TRBD2|once|TRBJ2-1|14
CASNIAGAANEQFF
TGTGCCAGCAACATAGCGGGGGCGGCCAATGAGCAGTTCTTC
>TRBV19|-|-|TRBJ2-7|12
CASSPTSHEQYF
TGTGCCAGTAGTCCTACCTCCCACGAGCAGTACTTC
>TRBV27|-|-|TRBJ2-3|15
CASSPLESRTDTQYF
TGTGCCAGCAGTCCGCTTGAGAGCCGTACAGATACGCAGTATTTT
>TRBV9|TRBD2|-|TRBJ2-3|16
CASSVGSSGRGDTQYF
TGTGCCAGCAGCGTAGGGAGTAGCGGGAGGGGAGATACGCAGTATTTT
>TRBV5-8|TRBD1|-|TRBJ2-2|17
CASSPEYGTGATGELFF
TGTGCCAGCAGCCCGGAATACGGGACAGGGGCAACCGGGGAGCTGTTTTTT
>TRBV11-2|-|-|TRBJ2-7|16
CASSVRPTGIGGEQYF
TGTGCCAGCAGCGTCCGACCGACAGGAATCGGAGGCGAGCAGTACTTC
>TRBV27|-|-|TRBJ1-2|15
CASSLMVGQGYGYTF
TGTGCCAGCAGTTTGATGGTGGGACAAGGCTATGGCTACACCTTC
>TRBV3-1/TRBV3-2|TRBD1|-|TRBJ2-7|13
CASSQNRGSEQYF
TGTGCCAGCAGCCAAAACAGGGGATCCGAGCAGTACTTC
>TRBV4-2|TRBD1|-|TRBJ2-7|17
CASSQDRTGGFSYEQYF
TGTGCCAGCAGCCAAGATCGAACAGGGGGCTTTTCCTACGAGCAGTACTTC
>TRBV7-8|-|-|TRBJ1-3|14
CASSLLVSGNTIYF
TGTGCCAGCAGCTTATTAGTATCTGGAAACACCATATATTTT
>TRBV15|-|-|TRBJ2-2|15
CATSYRVSNTGELFF
TGTGCCACCAGTTACAGGGTTTCGAACACCGGGGAGCTGTTTTTT
>TRBV30|-|few|TRBJ1-5|13
CAWSVQGHQPQHF
TGTGCCTGGAGTGTACAGGGACATCAGCCCCAGCATTTT
>TRBV7-3|TRBD1|-|TRBJ2-2|15
CASSLTGQNTGELFF
TGTGCCAGCAGCTTGACAGGGCAGAACACCGGGGAGCTGTTTTTT
>TRBV7-3|-|-|TRBJ2-3|16
CASSHQGSRGTDTQYF
TGTGCCAGCAGCCACCAGGGCTCCAGGGGCACAGATACGCAGTATTTT
>TRBV5-1|-|-|TRBJ1-1|15
CASSLDHNRGTEAFF
TGCGCCAGCAGCTTGGATCACAACCGGGGCACTGAAGCTTTCTTT
>TRBV27|TRBD2|-|TRBJ2-7|17
CASREWGTSGSSYEQYF
TGTGCCAGCAGGGAGTGGGGGACTAGCGGGAGCTCCTACGAGCAGTACTTC
>TRBV1|-|-|TRBJ2-7|14
CTSSQDPSAYEQYF
TGCACCAGCAGCCAAGATCCTAGCGCTTACGAGCAGTACTTC
>TRBV18|-|-|TRBJ2-7|12
CASSPSKGEQYF
TGTGCCAGCTCACCATCCAAGGGGGAGCAGTACTTC
>TRBV27|TRBD1|-|TRBJ2-2|14
CASSWGQGAGELFF
TGTGCCAGCAGTTGGGGACAGGGCGCCGGGGAGCTGTTTTTT
>TRBV6-6|TRBD2|-|TRBJ2-7|15
CASKPAGGLANEQYF
TGTGCCAGCAAGCCAGCGGGAGGCCTAGCCAACGAGCAGTACTTC
>TRBV12-1|-|few|TRBJ1-5|15
CAIKTWTGGDQPQHF
TGTGCCATCAAAACTTGGACAGGGGGCGATCAGCCCCAGCATTTT
>TRBV4-2|TRBD1|once|TRBJ1-5|15
CASSHWGDSDQPQHF
TGTGCCAGCAGCCACTGGGGGGACAGTGATCAGCCCCAGCATTTT
>TRBV27|TRBD1|-|TRBJ2-7|14
CASSSGTGGTEQYF
TGTGCCAGCAGTTCCGGGACAGGGGGCACCGAGCAGTACTTC
>TRBV5-1|-|-|TRBJ2-7|15
CASSLVPGSSYEQYF
TGCGCCAGCAGCTTGGTACCGGGATCCTCCTACGAGCAGTACTTC
>TRBV19|-|-|TRBJ2-2|11
CASTNTGELFF
TGTGCCAGTACTAACACCGGGGAGCTGTTTTTT
>TRBV30|TRBD1|few|TRBJ1-1|13
CAWRGQGYTEAFF
TGTGCCTGGAGGGGACAGGGGTACACTGAAGCTTTCTTT
>TRBV28|-|-|TRBJ2-7|12
CASRQDSYEQYF
TGTGCCAGCCGACAGGATTCCTACGAGCAGTACTTC
>TRBV9|-|-|TRBJ2-7|16
CASSVGPSGGSYEQYF
TGTGCCAGCAGCGTAGGGCCCTCAGGAGGCTCCTACGAGCAGTACTTC
>TRBV2|TRBD2|-|TRBJ2-1|15
CASSELAGGLYEQFF
TGTGCCAGCAGCGAACTAGCGGGAGGGCTCTATGAGCAGTTCTTC